Each of the 20 T cell receptor beta chains below was sequenced from the same sample in a study of graft-versus-host responses after intestinal transplantation. These receptors' antigens are unknown. Clones were sequenced by immunoSEQ multiplex PCR, and TCRdb holds only the in-frame ones, with some missing. The sample includes around 110,000 clones, over 85% of them seen just once. The material was unstimulated CD4+ T cells sorted from spleen or lymph node cells, obtained before transplant. The source is a human donor who was the organ donor for an intestinal transplant.

V and J are TRBV19 and TRBJ2-3; 13 nucleotides align to TRBD2. In germline, CDR1 is LNHDA, CDR2 SQIVND (reference sequence). V was pared by 5 bases and J by 4 bases, with 15 bases of the junction left unmatched. The CDR3 has 19 amino acids. The CDR3 nucleotides read TGTGCCAGTAGTGCCCACCCACCGGGACTAGCGGGAATCCCAGATACGCAGTATTTT. Protein product: CASSAHPPGLAGIPDTQYF. The full variable domain, completed using reference TRBV19 and TRBJ2-3, is DGGITQSPKYLFRKEGQNVTLSCEQNLNHDAMYWYRQDPGQGLRLIYYSQIVNDFQKGDIAEGYSVSREKKESFPLTVTSAQKNPTAFYLCASSAHPPGLAGIPDTQYFGPGTRLTVL.

The CDR3 loop is CASSYQLSSYNEQFF. As DNA, the CDR3 is TGTGCCAGCAGTTACCAGTTATCCTCCTACAATGAGCAGTTCTTC. The rearrangement uses TRBV6-6 and TRBJ2-1; no clear D gene. Germline assignment: CDR1 MNHNY and CDR2 SVGAGI (reference sequence). Trimming left V 2 bases short and J 0 bases short, with 8 bases between. This CDR3 region has 15 residues.

Worth noting for this clone: Relative to the germline gene, one junction end is altered; a read error may explain this. This rearrangement joins TRBV19 to TRBJ2-7; tentative D call: TRBD2 (6 bases). The length of the CDR3 is 14 residues. Germline V gene sequence: CDR1 LNHDA, CDR2 SQIVND (reference sequence). Written as DNA, the CDR3 is TGTGCCGGTAGTTCCGGGACTGGGCCCTACGAGCAGTACTTC. It yields the protein CAGSSGTGPYEQYF.

On this clone itself: Possible read error: a much larger clone is one base away. CDR3 in amino acids: CASSLADTQYF. The CDR3 coding sequence is TGTGCCAGCAGCTTAGCAGATACGCAGTATTTT. V and J are TRBV7-6 and TRBJ2-3; D uncertain. Germline CDR1 reads SGHVS; CDR2 reads FNYEAQ. There are 11 residues in the CDR3. V lost 0 bases and J 5 bases, leaving 0 bases between the germline ends.

J is TRBJ1-4 and V is TRBV4-2; a weak D match, TRBD1 (6 bases). Trimming took off 3 bases at V and 7 bases at J, with 15 bases between the two ends. Germline V gives CDR1 LGHNA, CDR2 YNFKEQ. The CDR3 extends over 15 amino acids. The CDR3 DNA is TGTGCCAGCAGCCAGGAACAGGGTGATTTTGAAAAACTGTTTTTT. Translating gives CASSQEQGDFEKLFF.

The chain recombines TRBV5-6 with TRBJ2-5; D possibly matches TRBD1 or TRBD2 (5 bases each). Germline V gives CDR1 SGHDT, CDR2 YYEEEE. The CDR3 extends over 14 amino acids. V gave up 2 bases and J gave up 1 base, with 9 bases separating them. CDR3 sequence: CASSFSGSQETQYF. The CDR3 coding sequence is TGTGCCAGCAGCTTCTCAGGGAGCCAAGAGACCCAGTACTTC.

This chain connects TRBV6-5 to TRBJ2-5; the D call may be TRBD1 or TRBD2 (6 bases each). The germline V gene encodes CDR1 MNHEY and CDR2 SVGAGI. Trimming shortened V by 6 bases and J by 4 bases, and 18 bases separated the two germline ends. The CDR3 length is 15 residues. The CDR3 DNA follows: TGTGCCAGCAGACAGGGACCGGGGACTTTAGAGACCCAGTACTTC. Translating gives CASRQGPGTLETQYF.

The chain is built from TRBV9 and TRBJ2-3, with D unclear. The CDR3 covers 14 residues. Germline CDR1 SGDLS, CDR2 YYNGEE. V was pared by 4 bases and J by 2 bases, with 11 bases between. CDR3 sequence (DNA): TGTGCCAGCAGCTCACGTCTATCCACAGATACGCAGTATTTT. It codes for CASSSRLSTDTQYF.

The chain combines TRBV27 with TRBJ2-1, with 9 bases that match TRBD1. From germline, CDR1 is MNHEY and CDR2 SMNVEV (reference sequence). The V segment lost 5 bases and the J segment 7 bases; nucleotides outside the gene matches: 6. The CDR3 has 14 amino acids. The CDR3 reads CASSPGQGRNEQFF. CDR3 in DNA: TGTGCCAGCAGTCCAGGACAGGGGAGGAATGAGCAGTTCTTC.

This clone occurred a few times. The V gene is TRBV19, the J gene TRBJ1-1; D gene ambiguous. The ends were cut back, 0 bases at V and 1 base at J, with 3 bases in the middle. CDR3 length equals 13 residues. Germline V gene lookup returns CDR1 LNHDA and CDR2 SQIVND (reference sequence). The CDR3 coding sequence is TGTGCCAGTAGTATAGACTGGAACACTGAAGCTTTCTTT. This translates into CASSIDWNTEAFF. The entire variable domain, with the rest obtained from reference TRBV19 and TRBJ1-1, is as follows: DGGITQSPKYLFRKEGQNVTLSCEQNLNHDAMYWYRQDPGQGLRLIYYSQIVNDFQKGDIAEGYSVSREKKESFPLTVTSAQKNPTAFYLCASSIDWNTEAFFGQGTRLTVV.

V gene TRBV6-6 combines with J gene TRBJ2-7; weak D call: TRBD2 (5 bases). V was shortened by 0 bases and J by 3 bases, with 9 bases between the two germline ends. Per germline, CDR1 MNHNY and CDR2 SVGAGI (reference sequence). The CDR3 spans 14 residues. For the CDR3, the DNA is TGTGCCAGCAGTTACTCGAACGGGGACTACGAGCAGTACTTC. It yields the protein CASSYSNGDYEQYF.

The gene calls are TRBV6-5 and TRBJ1-2, with D uncertain. V was clipped by 5 bases and J by 4 bases, with 5 bases between them. CDR1 is MNHEY and CDR2 is SVGAGI in the germline V gene. The CDR3 is 11 residues long. CDR3 amino acids: CASSEGYGYTF. CDR3 bases: TGTGCCAGCAGTGAGGGCTATGGCTACACCTTC.

This clone is a singleton in its sample. The chain combines TRBV5-1 with TRBJ2-7; TRBD2 aligns across 14 bases. Germline V CDR1 and CDR2: SGHRS, YFSETQ. CDR3 size: 17 residues. The V gene end was trimmed by 0 bases and the J gene end by 5 bases; junction bases not matched to a gene: 7. The CDR3 sequence: CASSLGLAGGPVDEQYF. The DNA for the CDR3 is TGCGCCAGCAGCTTGGGACTAGCGGGAGGGCCCGTGGACGAGCAGTACTTC.

The rearrangement links TRBV28 to TRBJ1-5; perhaps TRBD1 as D (5 bases). V was pared by 5 bases and J by 0 bases, with 8 bases between. This CDR3 region has 14 residues. CDR1 MDHEN and CDR2 SYDVKM come from the germline V gene. Written as DNA, the CDR3 is TGTGCCAGCAGTGACAGATATAGCAATCAGCCCCAGCATTTT. Protein product: CASSDRYSNQPQHF.

CDR3 DNA: TGTGCCAGCAACCAGACAGCTACTAACTATGGCTACACCTTC. The encoded protein is CASNQTATNYGYTF. V usage is TRBV9 and J usage is TRBJ1-2; tentative D call: TRBD1 (5 bases). Germline V CDR1 and CDR2: SGDLS, YYNGEE. The V and J ends lost 6 bases and 0 bases respectively, with 12 bases between them. This CDR3 has 14 amino acids. Using reference TRBV9 and TRBJ1-2 for the parts outside the CDR3, the full variable domain is DSGVTQTPKHLITATGQRVTLRCSPRSGDLSVYWYQQSLDQGLQFLIQYYNGEERAKGNILERFSAQQFPDLHSELNLSSLELGDSALYFCASNQTATNYGYTFGSGTRLTVV.

V usage is TRBV18 and J usage is TRBJ2-7; TRBD2 agrees at 13 bases. Germline CDR1 and CDR2: KGHSH and LQKENI. The CDR3 loop spans 17 amino acids. V lost 6 bases to trimming and J lost 3 bases; unmatched junction nucleotides: 11. CDR3 nucleotides: TGTGCCAGCTCGCAACCGGGACTAGCGGGACGTCTCTACGAGCAGTACTTC. Amino acid sequence: CASSQPGLAGRLYEQYF.

This clone was recorded once. The chain combines TRBV19 with TRBJ1-4; 8 nucleotides agree with TRBD1. The CDR3 has 14 amino acids. Per germline, CDR1 LNHDA and CDR2 SQIVND (reference sequence). Losses at the gene ends were 1 base for V and 8 bases for J; bases not matched to a gene: 3. CDR3 amino acids: CASSIAPGGEKLFF. CDR3 in DNA: TGTGCCAGTAGTATAGCCCCAGGGGGCGAAAAACTGTTTTTT.

The V and J genes are TRBV6-5 and TRBJ1-2; no reliable D call. This CDR3 comprises 12 residues. V was shortened by 0 bases and J by 2 bases, with 1 base between the two germline ends. In germline, CDR1 is MNHEY, CDR2 SVGAGI. This CDR3 reads CASSYSNYGYTF. CDR3 DNA sequence: TGTGCCAGCAGTTACTCCAACTATGGCTACACCTTC.

Only one count was recorded for this clone. V gene TRBV5-1 combines with J gene TRBJ2-7; the D is unclear. Trimming cost V 0 bases and J 0 bases, with 7 bases left between them. This CDR3 comprises 14 residues. Germline values: CDR1 SGHRS, CDR2 YFSETQ. The CDR3 reads CASSLENYSYEQYF. CDR3 bases: TGCGCCAGCAGCTTGGAAAACTACTCCTACGAGCAGTACTTC. The whole variable domain, remainder taken from reference TRBV5-1 and TRBJ2-7, is KAGVTQTPRYLIKTRGQQVTLSCSPISGHRSVSWYQQTPGQGLQFLFEYFSETQRNKGNFPGRFSGRQFSNSRSEMNVSTLELGDSALYLCASSLENYSYEQYFGPGTRLTVT.

This clone showed up just once. V and J are TRBV7-9 and TRBJ1-2, with D unclear. Germline values: CDR1 SEHNR, CDR2 FQNEAQ (reference sequence). With 1 base removed from V and 4 bases from J, the gap between germline ends came to 13 bases. The CDR3 is 15 amino acids. The CDR3 coding sequence is TGTGCCAGCAGCTTAGAGGTGCGGGCAGGCTATGGCTACACCTTC. This translates into CASSLEVRAGYGYTF. The variable domain in full, with the rest retrieved from reference TRBV7-9 and TRBJ1-2, is DTGVSQNPRHKITKRGQNVTFRCDPISEHNRLYWYRQTLGQGPEFLTYFQNEAQLEKSRLLSDRFSAERPKGSFSTLEIQRTEQGDSAMYLCASSLEVRAGYGYTFGSGTRLTVV.